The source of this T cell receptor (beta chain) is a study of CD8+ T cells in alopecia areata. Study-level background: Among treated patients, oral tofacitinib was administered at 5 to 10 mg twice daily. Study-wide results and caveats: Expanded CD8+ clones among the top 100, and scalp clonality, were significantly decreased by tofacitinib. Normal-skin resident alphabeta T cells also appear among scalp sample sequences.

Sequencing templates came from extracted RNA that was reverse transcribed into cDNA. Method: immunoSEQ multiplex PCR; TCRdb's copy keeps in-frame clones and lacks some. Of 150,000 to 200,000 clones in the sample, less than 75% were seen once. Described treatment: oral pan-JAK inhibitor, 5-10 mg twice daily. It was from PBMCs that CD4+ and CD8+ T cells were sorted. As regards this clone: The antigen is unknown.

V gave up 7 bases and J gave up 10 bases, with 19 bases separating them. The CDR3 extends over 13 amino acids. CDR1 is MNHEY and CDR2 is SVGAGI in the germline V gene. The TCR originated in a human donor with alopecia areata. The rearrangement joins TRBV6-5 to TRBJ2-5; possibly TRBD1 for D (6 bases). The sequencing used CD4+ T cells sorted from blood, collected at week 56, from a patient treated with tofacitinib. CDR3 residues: CASINPGHRRQYF. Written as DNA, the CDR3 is TGTGCCAGCATTAATCCGGGACACCGGCGCCAGTACTTC.